The clone carrying this T cell receptor (beta chain) was seen just once. Its antigen is unknown. The assay used was immunoSEQ (version v3.0), run at survey level. Here immunoSEQ multiplex PCR was the method, and the copy in TCRdb shows in-frame clones only, minus some. The data hold about 38,000 clones, with over 75% observed a single time. The sample is drawn from a study of long-term antiretroviral therapy in people with HIV. Study-level results: When set beside controls, HIV repertoires had CDR3 length ranges that were narrower.

Each donor provided at least one pre-ART PBMC sample and at least two post-ART PBMC samples. Each HIV-infected participant was given treatment in the United States. Unmatched junction bases numbered 3, after V lost 4 bases and J lost 7 bases. The germline V gene encodes CDR1 SGHTA and CDR2 FQGNSA. This CDR3 comprises 14 residues. The V and J genes are TRBV7-2 and TRBJ2-7; TRBD2 matches at 14 bases. The sequences come from unsorted PBMCs, collected 1.5 years after starting antiretroviral therapy. The sequence was collected from a man younger than 35 with HIV. This chain's CDR3 is CASSSGLAGEEQYF. The CDR3 DNA reads TGTGCCAGCAGCTCGGGACTAGCGGGAGAAGAGCAGTACTTC.